Listed below are T cell receptor beta chains from one sample, sequenced in a study of T cells in localized non-small cell lung cancer. TCRdb's copy holds only in-frame clones and misses some; the assay was immunoSEQ multiplex PCR. This table has approximately 31,000 clones, under 85% appearing once. The sequences come from peripheral blood, collected before any cancer treatment. These receptor sequences come from a male donor aged 60 or over with stage II squamous cell lung carcinoma. The CDR3 runs from the conserved cysteine through the conserved F or W. Each record gives: clone size, D gene, J gene, V gene, CDR3 DNA, CDR3 protein. D genes are given only for firm matches. Only some rows state a clone size, as once, few, many or a class for expanded clones.

clone size: large; D gene: NA; J gene: TRBJ1-1; V gene: TRBV7-9; CDR3 DNA: TGTGCCAGCAGCTTAGATTTAATTGCACCGAACACTGAAGCTTTCTTT; CDR3 protein: CASSLDLIAPNTEAFF
clone size: NA; D gene: TRBD1; J gene: TRBJ1-1; V gene: TRBV6-5; CDR3 DNA: TGTGCCAGCAGTTACTCGTTTAAGGGGGCCACTGAAGCTTTCTTT; CDR3 protein: CASSYSFKGATEAFF
clone size: NA; D gene: NA; J gene: TRBJ1-1; V gene: TRBV7-3; CDR3 DNA: TGTGCCAGCAGCCCCCGCAGGGGAGGCACTGAAGCTTTCTTT; CDR3 protein: CASSPRRGGTEAFF
clone size: NA; D gene: TRBD1; J gene: TRBJ2-3; V gene: TRBV14; CDR3 DNA: TGTGCCAGCAGCCAAGTAGGATTCGGACAGGGCCCAGATACGCAGTATTTT; CDR3 protein: CASSQVGFGQGPDTQYF
clone size: NA; D gene: TRBD2; J gene: TRBJ2-1; V gene: TRBV29-1; CDR3 DNA: TGCAGCGTTGCGGGGGGGCAGGGAACTTACAATGAGCAGTTCTTC; CDR3 protein: CSVAGGQGTYNEQFF
clone size: NA; D gene: NA; J gene: TRBJ2-6; V gene: TRBV7-2; CDR3 DNA: TGTGCCCCAGGTCCGTCTGGGGCCAACGTCCTGACTTTC; CDR3 protein: CAPGPSGANVLTF
clone size: once; D gene: NA; J gene: TRBJ2-2; V gene: TRBV25-1; CDR3 DNA: TGTGCCAGCAGCCGGGACATACTGAACACCGGGGAGCTGTTTTTT; CDR3 protein: CASSRDILNTGELFF
clone size: once; D gene: TRBD2; J gene: TRBJ2-7; V gene: TRBV9; CDR3 DNA: TGTGCCAGCAGCGAGGGACTAGCGGGAGACTACGAGCAGTACTTC; CDR3 protein: CASSEGLAGDYEQYF
clone size: once; D gene: NA; J gene: TRBJ1-6; V gene: TRBV13; CDR3 DNA: TGTGCCAGCAGCCCTCGGACAGCGTGGAATTCACCCCTCCACTTT; CDR3 protein: CASSPRTAWNSPLHF
clone size: NA; D gene: NA; J gene: TRBJ1-5; V gene: TRBV6-5; CDR3 DNA: TGTGCCAGCAGCCAGGGCGATCAGCCCCAGCATTTT; CDR3 protein: CASSQGDQPQHF
clone size: NA; D gene: TRBD1; J gene: TRBJ1-4; V gene: TRBV28; CDR3 DNA: TGTGCCAGCACCACGACAGGGGATGGTAATGAAAAACTGTTTTTT; CDR3 protein: CASTTTGDGNEKLFF
clone size: NA; D gene: TRBD2; J gene: TRBJ2-3; V gene: TRBV5-1; CDR3 DNA: TGCGCCAGCAGCTTGGGGGCGGGGGTCACAGATACGCAGTATTTT; CDR3 protein: CASSLGAGVTDTQYF
clone size: NA; D gene: TRBD1; J gene: TRBJ1-2; V gene: TRBV27; CDR3 DNA: TGTGCCAGCAGCTACCAGGGGGCCTATAACTATGGCTACACCTTC; CDR3 protein: CASSYQGAYNYGYTF
clone size: NA; D gene: TRBD2; J gene: TRBJ2-3; V gene: TRBV7-2; CDR3 DNA: TGTGCCAGCAGCCTTAGCGGGGGGCGTGCAGATACGCAGTATTTT; CDR3 protein: CASSLSGGRADTQYF
clone size: NA; D gene: NA; J gene: TRBJ1-2; V gene: TRBV12-5; CDR3 DNA: TGTGCTAGTGGTTTGGACGGGGTGGATAGTGGCTATGGCTACACCTTC; CDR3 protein: CASGLDGVDSGYGYTF
clone size: few; D gene: TRBD2; J gene: TRBJ2-3; V gene: TRBV18; CDR3 DNA: TGTGCCAGCTCACCTAATAGCGGGGGGACAGATACGCAGTATTTT; CDR3 protein: CASSPNSGGTDTQYF
clone size: NA; D gene: TRBD2; J gene: TRBJ2-7; V gene: TRBV7-9; CDR3 DNA: TGTGCCAGCACCCGGGGGACTACTTCTTCTTACGAGCAGTACTTC; CDR3 protein: CASTRGTTSSYEQYF
clone size: NA; D gene: NA; J gene: TRBJ1-2; V gene: TRBV7-3; CDR3 DNA: TGTGCCAGCAGCCCTTTTGCGGGGGGCGCTTCCGGCTACACCTTC; CDR3 protein: CASSPFAGGASGYTF
clone size: NA; D gene: NA; J gene: TRBJ2-1; V gene: TRBV11-3; CDR3 DNA: TGTGCCAGCACCTCGTTTCAGGGGCTATACAATGAGCAGTTCTTC; CDR3 protein: CASTSFQGLYNEQFF
clone size: NA; D gene: NA; J gene: TRBJ2-1; V gene: TRBV11-2; CDR3 DNA: TGTGCCAGCAGCCCCCGCTACAATGAGCAGTTCTTC; CDR3 protein: CASSPRYNEQFF
clone size: NA; D gene: NA; J gene: TRBJ1-1; V gene: TRBV6-1; CDR3 DNA: TGTGCCAGCAGTGACTGGCAGCTTATGAACACTGAAGCTTTCTTT; CDR3 protein: CASSDWQLMNTEAFF
clone size: NA; D gene: TRBD2; J gene: TRBJ2-3; V gene: TRBV19; CDR3 DNA: TGTGCCAGTCGTAGCGGGGAACTCACAGATACGCAGTATTTT; CDR3 protein: CASRSGELTDTQYF
clone size: NA; D gene: TRBD2; J gene: TRBJ2-5; V gene: TRBV9; CDR3 DNA: TGTGCCAGCAGCGCGACTAGCGGGTCCCAAGAGACCCAGTACTTC; CDR3 protein: CASSATSGSQETQYF
clone size: NA; D gene: TRBD1; J gene: TRBJ1-1; V gene: TRBV6-1; CDR3 DNA: TGTGCCAGCAGTGAAGTTTATGGGACAGTTACTGAAGCTTTCTTT; CDR3 protein: CASSEVYGTVTEAFF
clone size: NA; D gene: TRBD2; J gene: TRBJ2-5; V gene: TRBV7-9; CDR3 DNA: TGTGCCAGCAGCTCAGGGACTAGCGGGACGGAGACCCAGTACTTC; CDR3 protein: CASSSGTSGTETQYF
clone size: NA; D gene: NA; J gene: TRBJ1-2; V gene: TRBV7-9; CDR3 DNA: TGTGCCAGCAGCTTCGGACAGAACTATGGCTACACCTTC; CDR3 protein: CASSFGQNYGYTF
clone size: once; D gene: TRBD1; J gene: TRBJ1-2; V gene: TRBV18; CDR3 DNA: TGTGCCAGCTCACCTCTACAGGGGAACTATGGCTACACCTTC; CDR3 protein: CASSPLQGNYGYTF
clone size: NA; D gene: NA; J gene: TRBJ1-1; V gene: TRBV5-6; CDR3 DNA: TGTGCCAGCAGCTTGATGGGGGGCACTGAAGCTTTCTTT; CDR3 protein: CASSLMGGTEAFF
clone size: NA; D gene: NA; J gene: TRBJ2-7; V gene: TRBV29-1; CDR3 DNA: TGCAGCGCCGGGACGGCTACCTACGAGCAGTACTTC; CDR3 protein: CSAGTATYEQYF
clone size: NA; D gene: TRBD1; J gene: TRBJ1-4; V gene: TRBV5-1; CDR3 DNA: TGCGCCAGCAGCTCGTGGGACAGGGGGGAAAAACTGTTTTTT; CDR3 protein: CASSSWDRGEKLFF
clone size: NA; D gene: NA; J gene: TRBJ1-4; V gene: TRBV5-1; CDR3 DNA: TGCGCCAGCAGCTTTTTTTCCGGGGCTGAAAAACTGTTTTTT; CDR3 protein: CASSFFSGAEKLFF
clone size: NA; D gene: TRBD1; J gene: TRBJ1-1; V gene: TRBV7-3; CDR3 DNA: TGTGCCAGCAGCAGGGACAGGCCCCTTGTGGATACTGAAGCTTTCTTT; CDR3 protein: CASSRDRPLVDTEAFF
clone size: NA; D gene: NA; J gene: TRBJ2-1; V gene: TRBV15; CDR3 DNA: TGTGCCACCAGCAGCGGTCCCCTCGATGAGCAGTTCTTC; CDR3 protein: CATSSGPLDEQFF
clone size: NA; D gene: NA; J gene: TRBJ1-5; V gene: TRBV7-9; CDR3 DNA: TGTGCCAGCAGCCGGGGGGACGGCAATCAGCCCCAGCATTTT; CDR3 protein: CASSRGDGNQPQHF
clone size: NA; D gene: NA; J gene: TRBJ2-7; V gene: TRBV2; CDR3 DNA: TGTGCCAGCAGTGAAGGGGCATTGACCTACGAGCAGTACTTC; CDR3 protein: CASSEGALTYEQYF
clone size: NA; D gene: NA; J gene: TRBJ1-2; V gene: TRBV19; CDR3 DNA: TGTGCCAGTAGTATTACAGGGAGCAACTATGGCTACACCTTC; CDR3 protein: CASSITGSNYGYTF
clone size: NA; D gene: NA; J gene: TRBJ1-2; V gene: TRBV14; CDR3 DNA: TGTGCCAGCAGCCAAGATTCCAGAGGCTACACCTTC; CDR3 protein: CASSQDSRGYTF
clone size: few; D gene: NA; J gene: TRBJ2-7; V gene: TRBV30; CDR3 DNA: TGTGCCTGGAGCTTCCGGGACAACTACGAGCAGTACTTC; CDR3 protein: CAWSFRDNYEQYF
clone size: NA; D gene: TRBD2; J gene: TRBJ2-2; V gene: TRBV13; CDR3 DNA: TGTGCCAGCAGCTTAGGCGGGGGGGCCGTCCTTAGGAACACCGGGGAGCTGTTTTTT; CDR3 protein: CASSLGGGAVLRNTGELFF
clone size: few; D gene: NA; J gene: TRBJ2-1; V gene: TRBV21-1; CDR3 DNA: TGTGCCAGCAGCAAAGGACCCGGTCCACTGCTCAATGAGCAGTTCTTC; CDR3 protein: CASSKGPGPLLNEQFF
clone size: few; D gene: NA; J gene: TRBJ1-1; V gene: TRBV5-6; CDR3 DNA: TGTGCCAGCAGCCTGCTGGGAGTAGGCACTGAAGCTTTCTTT; CDR3 protein: CASSLLGVGTEAFF
clone size: NA; D gene: NA; J gene: TRBJ2-7; V gene: TRBV6-6; CDR3 DNA: TGTGCCAGCAGTTACTCGTTGTCCGAGCAGTACTTC; CDR3 protein: CASSYSLSEQYF
clone size: NA; D gene: NA; J gene: TRBJ1-1; V gene: TRBV5-8; CDR3 DNA: TGTGCCAGCAGCAGACCGAGGCTGAACACTGAAGCTTTCTTT; CDR3 protein: CASSRPRLNTEAFF
clone size: NA; D gene: TRBD2; J gene: TRBJ2-3; V gene: TRBV6-5; CDR3 DNA: TGTGCCAGCAGTTGGCGGGGGGGTTTGACAGATACGCAGTATTTT; CDR3 protein: CASSWRGGLTDTQYF
clone size: NA; D gene: NA; J gene: TRBJ2-5; V gene: TRBV5-4; CDR3 DNA: TGTGCCAGCAGCGGAAACTTACAAGAGACCCAGTACTTC; CDR3 protein: CASSGNLQETQYF
clone size: NA; D gene: TRBD2; J gene: TRBJ2-7; V gene: TRBV5-1; CDR3 DNA: TGCGCCAGCAGCTTGAAACCAAGCTCCGGGACTAGCGGGACCCGCTCCTACGAGCAGTACTTC; CDR3 protein: CASSLKPSSGTSGTRSYEQYF